This is a list of T cell receptor beta chains from one sample in a study of shared clonotypes between healthy human individuals. The method was immunoSEQ multiplex PCR; TCRdb's version includes in-frame clones alone and lacks a portion of them. The data hold some 490,000 clones, with 81% observed a single time. Specimen: PBMCs. Every receptor here comes from a woman between 35 and 50 years old in good health. Some clones in this sample may be carry-over from other donors' samples. Each CDR3 is given with its conserved first and last residue. A D gene is named only where the DNA matches it firmly. A row's size may be missing; if present it is once, few, many or a size class.

>TRBV6-6|-|TRBJ1-1|-
CASSYWRGLDTEAFF
TGTGCCAGCAGTTACTGGAGGGGCCTGGACACTGAAGCTTTCTTT
>TRBV6-4|-|TRBJ2-1|TRBD2
CASSDSPELAGGPQFF
TGTGCCAGCAGTGACTCCCCCGAACTAGCGGGAGGGCCTCAGTTCTTC
>TRBV18|-|TRBJ1-2|-
CASSPRDTANYGYTF
TGTGCCAGCTCACCCCGGGACACCGCTAACTATGGCTACACCTTC
>TRBV15|-|TRBJ2-1|-
CATSRDHGNEQFF
TGTGCCACCAGCAGAGATCATGGAAATGAGCAGTTCTTC
>TRBV19|-|TRBJ2-1|-
CASSITHNEQFF
TGTGCCAGTAGTATTACACACAATGAGCAGTTCTTC
>TRBV7-9|-|TRBJ2-7|-
CASSPKAPGIYEQYF
TGTGCCAGCAGCCCCAAAGCACCCGGGATATACGAGCAGTACTTC
>TRBV9|-|TRBJ1-3|-
CASSVVSNEPGNTIYF
TGTGCCAGCAGCGTAGTGAGCAATGAACCTGGAAACACCATATATTTT
>TRBV6-1|once|TRBJ1-5|-
CASKIQGNQPQHF
TGTGCCAGCAAAATACAGGGTAATCAGCCCCAGCATTTT
>TRBV15|few|TRBJ2-1|-
CAASRDHREAPFLNEQFF
TGTGCCGCCAGCAGAGATCACAGGGAGGCCCCTTTTCTGAATGAGCAGTTCTTC
>TRBV28|-|TRBJ2-5|-
CASSLNVQTQYF
TGTGCCAGCAGTTTAAATGTTCAGACCCAGTACTTC
>TRBV7-2|few|TRBJ1-2|-
CASSLAGPSYGYTF
TGTGCCAGCAGCTTAGCAGGGCCCAGCTATGGCTACACCTTC
>TRBV9|-|TRBJ2-1|-
CASSPWAGRYNEQFF
TGTGCCAGCAGCCCCTGGGCGGGGCGGTACAATGAGCAGTTCTTC
>TRBV7-6|-|TRBJ2-1|TRBD1
CASSLSLTGGSYNEQFF
TGTGCCAGCAGCTTATCCTTGACAGGGGGCTCCTACAATGAGCAGTTCTTC
>TRBV19|-|TRBJ2-5|TRBD1
CASSMSDRVRETQYF
TGTGCCAGTAGTATGAGTGACAGGGTCAGAGAGACCCAGTACTTC
>TRBV11-2|many|TRBJ2-5|TRBD2
CASSLSGNAETQYF
TGTGCCAGCAGCTTAAGCGGGAACGCGGAGACCCAGTACTTC
>TRBV7-2|few|TRBJ1-1|-
CASSLGGSRTEAFF
TGTGCCAGCAGCTTAGGGGGTTCGAGGACTGAAGCTTTCTTT
>TRBV7-8|-|TRBJ2-7|TRBD2
CASSPSGSPYEQYF
TGTGCCAGCAGCCCTAGCGGGTCCCCTTACGAGCAGTACTTC
>TRBV27|-|TRBJ2-1|-
CASRYRDPLNEQFF
TGTGCCAGCAGATACAGGGATCCTCTCAATGAGCAGTTCTTC
>TRBV11-2|-|TRBJ2-4|TRBD2
CASRSISGRGKNIQYF
TGTGCCAGCAGATCTATCAGCGGGAGGGGAAAAAACATTCAGTACTTC
>TRBV5-1|few|TRBJ2-5|-
CASSLPGKETQYF
TGCGCCAGCAGCTTACCTGGGAAAGAGACCCAGTACTTC
>TRBV5-8|-|TRBJ1-1|-
CASSLGFGGVNTEAFF
TGTGCCAGCAGCTTAGGATTCGGGGGCGTGAACACTGAAGCTTTCTTT
>TRBV11-3|-|TRBJ2-1|TRBD2
CASSFGLAGGNEQFF
TGTGCCAGCAGCTTCGGACTAGCGGGGGGCAATGAGCAGTTCTTC